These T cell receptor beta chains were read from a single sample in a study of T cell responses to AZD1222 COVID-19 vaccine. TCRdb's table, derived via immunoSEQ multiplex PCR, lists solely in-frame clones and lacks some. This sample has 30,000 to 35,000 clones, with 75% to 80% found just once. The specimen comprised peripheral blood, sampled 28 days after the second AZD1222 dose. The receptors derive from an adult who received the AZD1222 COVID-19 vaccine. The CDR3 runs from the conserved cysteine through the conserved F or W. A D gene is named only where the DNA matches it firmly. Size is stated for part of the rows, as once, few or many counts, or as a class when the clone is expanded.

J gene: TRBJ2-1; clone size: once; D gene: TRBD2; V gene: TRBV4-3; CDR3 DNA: TGCGCCAGCAGCCAAGGCTTAGCGGGAGCCTACAATGAGCAGTTCTTC; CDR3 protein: CASSQGLAGAYNEQFF
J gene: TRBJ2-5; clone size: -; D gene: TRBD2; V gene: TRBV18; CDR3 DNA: TGTGCCAGCTCACGCCCGGGCCGACTAGCGGACCAAGAGACCCAGTACTTC; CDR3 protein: CASSRPGRLADQETQYF
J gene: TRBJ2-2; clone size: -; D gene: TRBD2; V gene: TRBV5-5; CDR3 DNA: TGTGCCAGCAGCACCGGGACTACAAACACCGGGGAGCTGTTTTTT; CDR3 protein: CASSTGTTNTGELFF
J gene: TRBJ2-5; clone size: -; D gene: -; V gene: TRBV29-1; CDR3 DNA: TGCAGCGTAAACATGGGCACAGAGACCCAGTACTTC; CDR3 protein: CSVNMGTETQYF
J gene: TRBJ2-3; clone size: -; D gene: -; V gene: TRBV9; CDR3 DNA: TGTGCCAGCGGGGATTTGGATACGCAGTATTTT; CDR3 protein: CASGDLDTQYF
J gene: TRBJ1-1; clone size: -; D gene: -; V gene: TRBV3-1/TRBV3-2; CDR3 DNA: TGTGCCAGCAGCCAAGGTGGGGGGATGGACACTGAAGCTTTCTTT; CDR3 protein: CASSQGGGMDTEAFF
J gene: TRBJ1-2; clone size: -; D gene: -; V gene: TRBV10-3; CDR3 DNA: TGTGCCATCAGATCAGTAGGGGGTATCTATGGCTACACCTTC; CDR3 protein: CAIRSVGGIYGYTF
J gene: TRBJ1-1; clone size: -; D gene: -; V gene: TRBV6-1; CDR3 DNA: TGTGCCAGCAGTGAAATTCCCTGGACAGCTGAAGCTTTCTTT; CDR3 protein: CASSEIPWTAEAFF
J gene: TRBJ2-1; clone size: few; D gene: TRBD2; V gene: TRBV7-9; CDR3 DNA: TGTGCCAGCAGCCCAGGACTAGCGGGAGGACATGAGCAGTTCTTC; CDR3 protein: CASSPGLAGGHEQFF
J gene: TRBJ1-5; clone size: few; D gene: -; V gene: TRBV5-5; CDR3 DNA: TGTGCCAGCAGCTTACAACCAGCTCATAGCAATCAGCCCCAGCATTTT; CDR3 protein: CASSLQPAHSNQPQHF
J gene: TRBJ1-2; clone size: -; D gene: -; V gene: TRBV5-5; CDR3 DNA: TGTGCCAGCAGCTTAGACGGGGGCGGCTACACCTTC; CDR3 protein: CASSLDGGGYTF
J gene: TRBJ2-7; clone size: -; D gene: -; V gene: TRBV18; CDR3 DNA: TGTGCCAGCTCACCACCAGCGCGCACGTCCTACGAGCAGTACTTC; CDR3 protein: CASSPPARTSYEQYF
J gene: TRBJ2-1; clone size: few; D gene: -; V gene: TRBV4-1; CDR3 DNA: TGCGCCAGCAGCCAGCCCGGGCTCCTCAGTTTCTTC; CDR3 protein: CASSQPGLLSFF
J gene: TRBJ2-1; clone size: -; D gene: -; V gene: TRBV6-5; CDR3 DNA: TGTGCCAGCAGTAGCGGACAGCCTACCAATGAGCAGTTCTTC; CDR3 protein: CASSSGQPTNEQFF
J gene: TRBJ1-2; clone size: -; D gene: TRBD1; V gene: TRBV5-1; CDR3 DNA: TGCGCCAGCAGCGTTGGACGGGGACAGGACTATGGCTACACCTTC; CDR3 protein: CASSVGRGQDYGYTF
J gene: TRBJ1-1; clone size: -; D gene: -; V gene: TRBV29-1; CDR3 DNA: TGCAGCGTCGAGTTGTTGGCTGAAGCTTTCTTT; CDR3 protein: CSVELLAEAFF
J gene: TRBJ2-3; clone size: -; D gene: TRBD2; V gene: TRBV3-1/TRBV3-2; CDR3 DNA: TGTGCCAGCAGCCAAGGCGCGGGGCTAGCGGGGGGAAGCACAGATACGCAGTATTTT; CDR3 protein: CASSQGAGLAGGSTDTQYF
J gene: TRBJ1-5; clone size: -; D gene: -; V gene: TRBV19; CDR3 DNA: TGTGCCAGTAGTATTTATGCGGGTGGACAAAGCAATCAGCCCCAGCATTTT; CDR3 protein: CASSIYAGGQSNQPQHF
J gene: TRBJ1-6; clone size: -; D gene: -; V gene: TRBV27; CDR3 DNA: TGTGCCAGCAGTTTAAGGGACTATTCACCCCTCCACTTT; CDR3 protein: CASSLRDYSPLHF
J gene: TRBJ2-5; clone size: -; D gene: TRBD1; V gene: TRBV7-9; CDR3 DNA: TGTGCCAGCAGCTTAGCGGAGACAGGGGGCCCTGAGACCCAGTACTTC; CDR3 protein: CASSLAETGGPETQYF
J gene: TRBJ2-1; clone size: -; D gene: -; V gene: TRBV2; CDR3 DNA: TGTGCCAGCAGTTGGGCCGACATTGAGCAGTTCTTC; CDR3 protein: CASSWADIEQFF
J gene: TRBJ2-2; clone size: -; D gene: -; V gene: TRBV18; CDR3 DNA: TGTGCCAGCTCATCCCAAGGAGGGAACACCGGGGAGCTGTTTTTT; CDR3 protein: CASSSQGGNTGELFF
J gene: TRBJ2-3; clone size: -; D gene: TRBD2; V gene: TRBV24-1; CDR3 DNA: TGTGCCACCAGTGATTTCGTGCTAGCGGGAGGTACAGATACGCAGTATTTT; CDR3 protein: CATSDFVLAGGTDTQYF